Following are 30 T cell receptor beta chains from one sample sequenced in a study of cytomegalovirus exposure and HLA in healthy donors. PCR employed 60 Vbeta and 13 Jbeta primers. TCRdb's table, derived via immunoSEQ multiplex PCR, lists solely in-frame clones and lacks some. Of fewer than 80,000 clones listed, about 74% are singletons. The sequenced material came from PBMCs. These receptors originate from a woman aged 55-70 years in good health and CMV-seropositive.

The rearrangement joins TRBV7-8 to TRBJ2-5; D may be TRBD1 (6 bases). The J call may be incorrect, as the DNA end agrees better with TRBJ2-7. The germline CDR1 and CDR2 sequences are SGHVS and FQNEAQ. The CDR3 loop spans 14 amino acids. The CDR3 is CASSLVQGSYEQYF. The CDR3 nucleotides read TGTGCCAGCAGCTTGGTACAGGGATCCTACGAGCAGTACTTC.

The rearrangement links TRBV28 to TRBJ1-1; 8 positions match TRBD1. Germline CDR1 and CDR2: MDHEN and SYDVKM. V was clipped by 3 bases and J by 1 base; unmatched bases: 4. This CDR3 is built from 15 residues. The CDR3: CASSFVTGANTEAFF. CDR3 nucleotides: TGTGCCAGCAGTTTCGTGACAGGGGCGAACACTGAAGCTTTCTTT.

This chain connects TRBV2 to TRBJ2-5; TRBD1 agrees at 10 bases. The CDR3 is 15 residues long. With V trimmed by 7 bases and J by 2 bases, 7 bases remained unmatched. Per the germline V gene, CDR1 is SNHLY and CDR2 is FYNNEI. The CDR3 region has the DNA TGTGCCAGCACCTGGGACAGGGGTCCTCAAGAGACCCAGTACTTC. It specifies CASTWDRGPQETQYF.

The V call is TRBV5-1, the J call TRBJ2-1, with TRBD2 as a possible D gene (6 bases). The V gene lost 7 bases and the J gene lost 7 bases, with 12 bases spanning the gap. CDR3 length: 12 residues. Germline V gene data show CDR1 as SGHRS and CDR2 as YFSETQ. CDR3 bases: TGCGCCAGCGGGTCGGGGGAAAATGAGCAGTTCTTC. Translation gives CASGSGENEQFF.

The chain links TRBV6-1 to TRBJ2-3, with a tentative D call TRBD2 (5 bases). The V and J ends lost 7 bases and 0 bases respectively, with 8 bases between them. The CDR3 loop spans 13 amino acids. Per germline, CDR1 MNHNS and CDR2 SASEGT. In DNA, the CDR3 is TGTGCCAGCAACAGCGGTAGCACAGATACGCAGTATTTT. Protein: CASNSGSTDTQYF.

The chain links TRBV9 to TRBJ2-1; 7 nucleotides agree with TRBD2. Germline lookup yields CDR1 SGDLS and CDR2 YYNGEE. This CDR3 is 15 amino acids long. The V segment lost 6 bases and the J segment 1 base; nucleotides outside the gene matches: 7. DNA of the CDR3: TGTGCCAGCAACCTTGGGGGGGGTTCCTACAATGAGCAGTTCTTC. Translating gives CASNLGGGSYNEQFF.

On this clone itself: The junction departs from the called germline gene at one end, perhaps through a read error. CDR3 amino acids: CASSSGVVATQYF. CDR3 DNA: TGTGCTAGCAGCTCGGGAGTGGTGGCTACGCAGTATTTT. The chain joins TRBV7-7 to TRBJ2-3, with a possible D match to TRBD2 (6 bases). Germline V lookup: CDR1 SSHAT, CDR2 FNYEAQ (reference sequence). The CDR3 has 13 residues. The full variable domain, in which reference TRBV7-7 and TRBJ2-3 provide the parts outside the CDR3, is GAGVSQSPRYKVTKRGQDVTLRCDPISSHATLYWYQQALGQGPEFLTYFNYEAQPDKSGLPSDRFSAERPEGSISTLTIQRTEQRDSAMYRCASSSGVVATQYFGPGTRLTVL.

This chain connects TRBV5-1 to TRBJ2-2; D not resolved. Germline CDR1 reads SGHRS; CDR2 reads YFSETQ. The CDR3 has 13 residues. V lost 4 bases and J 3 bases, leaving 7 bases between the germline ends. The CDR3: CASSPEDTGELFF. CDR3 coding DNA: TGCGCCAGCAGCCCCGAGGACACCGGGGAGCTGTTTTTT.

The genes are TRBV5-8 and TRBJ1-5, with D possibly TRBD1 on 6 matching bases. Germline CDR1 SGHTS, CDR2 YDEGEE. The CDR3 totals 15 residues. The ends were cut back, 3 bases at V and 7 bases at J, with 17 bases in the middle. DNA for the CDR3: TGTGCCAGCAGCTCCACAGGGTTCGTAGCCCAGCCCCAGCATTTT. Protein product: CASSSTGFVAQPQHF.

CDR3 residues: CASSGRRDTGELFF. The CDR3 nucleotides read TGTGCCAGCAGTGGGAGGAGGGACACCGGGGAGCTGTTTTTT. V is TRBV6-1 and J is TRBJ2-2, with TRBD2 as a possible D gene (6 bases). CDR1 is MNHNS and CDR2 is SASEGT in the germline V gene. Between the trimmed V and J ends, which lost 4 bases and 3 bases, there was a span of 9 bases. This CDR3 region has 14 residues.

The genes are TRBV4-1 and TRBJ1-3; D is uncertain. With 4 bases removed from V and 0 bases from J, the gap between germline ends came to 19 bases. The CDR3 spans 18 residues. Looked up from germline, CDR1 is MGHRA and CDR2 is YSYEKL. CDR3: CASSPNPGEVRSGNTIYF. As DNA, the CDR3 is TGCGCCAGCAGCCCCAACCCTGGCGAGGTCCGCTCTGGAAACACCATATATTTT.

V is TRBV6-1 and J is TRBJ2-5; D may be TRBD1 (5 bases). Germline V lookup: CDR1 MNHNS, CDR2 SASEGT. The CDR3 contains 13 residues. V dropped 3 bases and J dropped 5 bases, with 10 bases sitting between them. CDR3 in DNA: TGTGCCAGCAGTGAGGACAAGGAGGAGACCCAGTACTTC. Translating it yields CASSEDKEETQYF.

The CDR3 region is CASKGDSYNEQFF. The CDR3 DNA sequence: TGTGCCAGCAAGGGGGACTCCTACAATGAGCAGTTCTTC. The chain carries TRBV2 and TRBJ2-1, with D possibly matching TRBD1 (6 bases). CDR3 length: 13 residues. Germline values: CDR1 SNHLY, CDR2 FYNNEI. Trimming cost V 7 bases and J 0 bases, with 7 bases left between them.

This chain links TRBV19 with TRBJ1-4; maybe TRBD1 (5 bases). CDR3 length equals 15 residues. Germline V CDR1 and CDR2: LNHDA, SQIVND (reference sequence). Trimming pared 5 bases from V and 8 bases from J, leaving 18 bases between. The CDR3 coding sequence is TGTGCCAGTAGTTCACCGGGACTTCCTGAAGAAAAACTGTTTTTT. This encodes CASSSPGLPEEKLFF.

V usage is TRBV4-1 and J usage is TRBJ1-4; D remains unclear. The V end was cut by 0 bases, the J end by 1 base, with 6 bases between. Germline V CDR1 and CDR2: MGHRA, YSYEKL. The CDR3 is 15 amino acids. The chain's CDR3 is CASSQDGVTNEKLFF. The DNA for the CDR3 is TGCGCCAGCAGCCAAGACGGGGTAACTAATGAAAAACTGTTTTTT.

The J gene is TRBJ1-6, the V gene TRBV5-4, with D possibly TRBD1 on 5 matching bases. V lost 0 bases and J lost 12, with 10 bases in between. Germline V gene lookup returns CDR1 SGHNT and CDR2 YYREEE (reference sequence). CDR3 length: 13 residues. CDR3 DNA sequence: TGTGCCAGCAGCTTGGCCGGGGGGGGACCCCTCCACTTT. Protein sequence: CASSLAGGGPLHF.

V gene TRBV28 combines with J gene TRBJ1-2; 9 nucleotides line up with TRBD1. From germline, CDR1 is MDHEN and CDR2 SYDVKM. This CDR3 region has 16 residues. With V trimmed by 6 bases and J by 3 bases, 11 bases remained unmatched. The CDR3 spells CASRTGGYNYDYGYTF. DNA of the CDR3: TGTGCCAGCAGAACAGGGGGCTATAACTATGACTATGGCTACACCTTC.

The chain links TRBV7-9 to TRBJ2-7, with D possibly matching TRBD1 (5 bases). This CDR3 spans 12 amino acids. The germline V and J ends were trimmed by 3 bases and 4 bases, with 7 bases remaining between them. Germline lookup yields CDR1 SEHNR and CDR2 FQNEAQ (reference sequence). The CDR3 sequence is CASSFTGYEQYF. The CDR3 DNA follows: TGTGCCAGCAGCTTTACAGGTTACGAGCAGTACTTC. Based on the CDR3 plus reference TRBV7-9 and TRBJ2-7, the full variable domain is DTGVSQNPRHKITKRGQNVTFRCDPISEHNRLYWYRQTLGQGPEFLTYFQNEAQLEKSRLLSDRFSAERPKGSFSTLEIQRTEQGDSAMYLCASSFTGYEQYFGPGTRLTVT.

V is TRBV7-8 and J is TRBJ1-3; the match to TRBD1 covers 8 bases. Germline values: CDR1 SGHVS, CDR2 FQNEAQ. J lost 2 bases, V lost 5 bases, and 8 bases had no gene match. The CDR3 contains 16 residues. The CDR3 DNA sequence: TGTGCCAGCAGCATACTACAGACAGGGGCTGGAAACACCATATATTTT. Translation gives CASSILQTGAGNTIYF.

This chain uses TRBV30 with TRBJ1-4, with 11 nucleotides matching TRBD1. With V trimmed by 5 bases and J by 5 bases, 4 bases remained unmatched. The CDR3 runs 14 residues. Germline CDR1 is GTSNPN and CDR2 is SVGIG (reference sequence). CDR3 protein: CAWLRTGGNEKLFF. The CDR3 bases are TGTGCCTGGCTTCGGACAGGGGGCAATGAAAAACTGTTTTTT. The entire variable domain, with the rest obtained from reference TRBV30 and TRBJ1-4, is as follows: SQTIHQWPATLVQPVGSPLSLECTVEGTSNPNLYWYRQAAGRGLQLLFYSVGIGQISSEVPQNLSASRPQDRQFILSSKKLLLSDSGFYLCAWLRTGGNEKLFFGSGTQLSVL.

This clone appeared once. V gene TRBV7-9 combines with J gene TRBJ1-2, with TRBD1 as a possible D gene (6 bases). The CDR3 sequence is 13 residues long. Per germline, CDR1 SEHNR and CDR2 FQNEAQ (reference sequence). Trimming removed 3 bases at V and 4 bases at J, with 9 bases between. The CDR3 DNA follows: TGTGCCAGCAGCTTTGACAGGACCTATGGCTACACCTTC. Protein sequence: CASSFDRTYGYTF.

CDR3 loop: CASSLLGLAGTDTQYF. CDR3 nucleotides: TGTGCCAGCAGCTTATTGGGACTAGCAGGCACAGATACGCAGTATTTT. The chain uses TRBV7-3 and TRBJ2-3, with TRBD2 identical over 9 bases. The CDR3 sequence is 16 residues long. Losses at the gene ends were 2 bases for V and 1 base for J; bases not matched to a gene: 4. Germline CDR1 SGHTA, CDR2 FQGTGA.

This clone was seen more than once but under ten times. The rearrangement uses TRBV6-5 and TRBJ1-5, with TRBD1 identical over 7 bases. V dropped 0 bases and J dropped 1; count of bases not matched to a gene: 0. The CDR3 is 15 residues long. Looked up from germline, CDR1 is MNHEY and CDR2 is SVGAGI. The CDR3 nucleotides are TGTGCCAGCAGTTACTCCAGGGGGAGCAATCAGCCCCAGCATTTT. This gives the protein CASSYSRGSNQPQHF.

This clone was picked up a small number of times. The chain joins TRBV30 to TRBJ2-2; D is undetermined. V was clipped by 3 bases and J by 1 base, with 9 bases between them. Per germline, CDR1 GTSNPN and CDR2 SVGIG (reference sequence). There are 14 residues in the CDR3. The CDR3 DNA reads as TGTGCCTGGAGCTCTGGAGTGAACACCGGGGAGCTGTTTTTT. Its protein is CAWSSGVNTGELFF.

The CDR3 sequence: CASSYSTGGGYTF. The CDR3 nucleotides are TGTGCCAGCAGTTACTCGACAGGGGGCGGCTACACCTTC. The gene calls are TRBV6-5 and TRBJ1-2; 10 nucleotides agree with TRBD1. Germline V gene sequence: CDR1 MNHEY, CDR2 SVGAGI. Trimming removed 0 bases from V and 8 bases from J; junction bases left unmatched: 0. This CDR3 region has 13 residues.

The V gene is TRBV7-2, the J gene TRBJ2-3, with 8 bases identical to TRBD2. The germline V gene encodes CDR1 SGHTA and CDR2 FQGNSA. The trim removed 6 bases at V and 2 bases at J, leaving 7 bases unmatched. CDR3 size: 15 residues. The chain's CDR3 is CASSYQRGNTDTQYF. DNA of the CDR3: TGTGCCAGCAGTTACCAGCGGGGGAACACAGATACGCAGTATTTT.

This clone was seen only once. The genes are TRBV6-5 and TRBJ1-2; 8 positions match TRBD1. Looked up from germline, CDR1 is MNHEY and CDR2 is SVGAGI. The junction had 0 bases not matched to a gene; V was cut back by 6 bases and J by 3 bases. This CDR3 is 12 amino acids long. The CDR3 nucleotides are TGTGCCAGCAGGGACAGGGACTATGGCTACACCTTC. Translation gives CASRDRDYGYTF.

The table lists this clone with many counts. V is TRBV9 and J is TRBJ2-1; 8 bases line up with TRBD1. CDR3 length equals 15 residues. Germline trimming cut 0 bases from V and 3 bases from J; bases unmatched to any gene: 2. Germline lookup yields CDR1 SGDLS and CDR2 YYNGEE. DNA of the CDR3: TGTGCCAGCAGCGTAGCAGGGACAGGCTACAATGAGCAGTTCTTC. Its translation: CASSVAGTGYNEQFF.

A few counts support this clone. The V and J genes are TRBV5-1 and TRBJ1-5, with unresolved D. The CDR3 has 13 amino acids. V was clipped by 1 base and J by 8 bases, with 10 bases between them. Germline CDR1 reads SGHRS; CDR2 reads YFSETQ. CDR3 protein: CASSLSGDEPQHF. The CDR3 region has the DNA TGCGCCAGCAGCTTGTCGGGTGACGAGCCCCAGCATTTT. Looking up the rest from reference TRBV5-1 and TRBJ1-5 gives the full variable domain: KAGVTQTPRYLIKTRGQQVTLSCSPISGHRSVSWYQQTPGQGLQFLFEYFSETQRNKGNFPGRFSGRQFSNSRSEMNVSTLELGDSALYLCASSLSGDEPQHFGDGTRLSIL.

This clone was recorded a few times. The J gene is TRBJ2-2, the V gene TRBV7-2; 7 bases are shared with TRBD1. Germline assignment: CDR1 SGHTA and CDR2 FQGNSA. The V and J ends lost 1 base and 5 bases, in that order; junction bases with no gene match: 4. This CDR3 spans 15 amino acids. In nucleotides, the CDR3 is TGTGCCAGCAGCTTAGGACAGGGTTGGACCGGGGAGCTGTTTTTT. Protein: CASSLGQGWTGELFF.